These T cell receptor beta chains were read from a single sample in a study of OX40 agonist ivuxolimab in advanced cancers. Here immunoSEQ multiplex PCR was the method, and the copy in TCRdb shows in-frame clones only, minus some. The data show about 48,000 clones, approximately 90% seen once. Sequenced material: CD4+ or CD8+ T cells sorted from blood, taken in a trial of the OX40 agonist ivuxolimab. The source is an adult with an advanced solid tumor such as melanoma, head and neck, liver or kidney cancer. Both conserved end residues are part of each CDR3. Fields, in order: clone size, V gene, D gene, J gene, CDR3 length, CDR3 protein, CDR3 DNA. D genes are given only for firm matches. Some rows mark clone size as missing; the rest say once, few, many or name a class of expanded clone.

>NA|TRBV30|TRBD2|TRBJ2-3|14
CAWSTAGSTDTQYF
TGTGCCTGGAGTACAGCGGGGAGCACAGATACGCAGTATTTT
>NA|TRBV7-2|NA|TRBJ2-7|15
CASSGSQGLGYEQYF
TGTGCCAGCAGCGGCTCACAGGGACTGGGATACGAGCAGTACTTC
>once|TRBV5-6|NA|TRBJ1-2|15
CASSQGTLPNYGYTF
TGTGCCAGCAGCCAGGGGACACTTCCTAACTATGGCTACACCTTC
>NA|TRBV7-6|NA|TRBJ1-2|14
CASSSTAVEDGYTF
TGTGCCAGCAGCAGCACCGCAGTCGAGGATGGCTACACCTTC
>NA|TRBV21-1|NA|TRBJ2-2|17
CASSKVRTGEATGELFF
TGTGCCAGCAGCAAAGTTAGAACGGGGGAGGCAACCGGGGAGCTGTTTTTT
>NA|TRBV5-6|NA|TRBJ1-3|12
CASSFHGNTIYF
TGTGCCAGCAGCTTTCACGGAAACACCATATATTTT
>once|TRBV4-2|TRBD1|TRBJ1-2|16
CASSPELGQGAGGYTF
TGTGCCAGCAGCCCCGAGCTGGGACAGGGGGCGGGTGGCTACACCTTC
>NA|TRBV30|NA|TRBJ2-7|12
CAWTAGYSEQYF
TGTGCCTGGACGGCAGGGTACAGTGAGCAGTACTTC
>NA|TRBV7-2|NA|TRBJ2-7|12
CASSMTSYEQYF
TGTGCCAGCAGCATGACCTCGTACGAGCAGTACTTC
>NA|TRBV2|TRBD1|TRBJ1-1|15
CASSGLGGVFTEAFF
TGTGCCAGCAGTGGATTAGGGGGCGTATTCACTGAAGCTTTCTTT
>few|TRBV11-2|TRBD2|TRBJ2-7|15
CASSPIGGGTYEQYF
TGTGCCAGCAGCCCGATTGGCGGGGGAACCTACGAGCAGTACTTC
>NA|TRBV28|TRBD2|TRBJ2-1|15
CASKGGLAGNNEQFF
TGTGCCAGCAAGGGGGGACTAGCGGGGAACAATGAGCAGTTCTTC
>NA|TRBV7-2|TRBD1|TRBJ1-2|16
CASSLQGGGFDYGYTF
TGTGCCAGCAGCTTACAGGGGGGAGGTTTCGACTATGGCTACACCTTC
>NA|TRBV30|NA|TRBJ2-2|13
CAWNPTRTGELFF
TGTGCCTGGAACCCTACTAGAACCGGGGAGCTGTTTTTT
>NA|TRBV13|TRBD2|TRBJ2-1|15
CASSHGTRGVDEQFF
TGTGCCAGCAGCCACGGGACTAGAGGGGTGGATGAGCAGTTCTTC
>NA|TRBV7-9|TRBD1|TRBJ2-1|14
CASIGTGALYEQFF
TGTGCCAGCATCGGGACAGGGGCTCTGTATGAGCAGTTCTTC
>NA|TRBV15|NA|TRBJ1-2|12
CATSGGGEGYTF
TGTGCCACCAGCGGTGGGGGCGAAGGCTACACCTTC
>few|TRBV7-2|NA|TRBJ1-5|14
CASSFGQPRQPQHF
TGTGCCAGCAGCTTTGGACAGCCCCGACAGCCCCAGCATTTT
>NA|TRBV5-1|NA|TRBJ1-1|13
CASGTTLNTEAFF
TGCGCCAGCGGGACGACTCTGAACACTGAAGCTTTCTTT
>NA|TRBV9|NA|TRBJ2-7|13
CASSVATGYEQYF
TGTGCCAGCAGCGTAGCTACCGGGTACGAGCAGTACTTC
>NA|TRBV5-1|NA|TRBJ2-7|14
CASSRGTSLYEQYF
TGCGCCAGCAGTCGCGGGACATCCCTATACGAGCAGTACTTC
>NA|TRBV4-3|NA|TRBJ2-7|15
CASSPFMGSGSEQYF
TGCGCCAGCAGCCCTTTCATGGGGTCCGGGAGCGAGCAGTACTTC
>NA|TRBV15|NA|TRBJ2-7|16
CATSSTTGPRRYEQYF
TGTGCCACCAGCAGCACCACAGGGCCTAGACGTTACGAGCAGTACTTC
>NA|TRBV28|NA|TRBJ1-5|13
CASGTRSNQPQHF
TGTGCCTCCGGGACGAGGAGCAATCAGCCCCAGCATTTT
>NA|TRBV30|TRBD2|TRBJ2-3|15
CAWDLSGVYTDTQYF
TGTGCCTGGGATCTAAGCGGGGTGTACACAGATACGCAGTATTTT
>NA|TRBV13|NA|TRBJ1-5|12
CASSLVGQPQHF
TGTGCCAGCAGCTTAGTGGGTCAGCCCCAGCATTTT
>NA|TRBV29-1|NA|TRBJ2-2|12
CSDLRLTGELFF
TGCAGCGACCTGAGATTAACCGGGGAGCTGTTTTTT
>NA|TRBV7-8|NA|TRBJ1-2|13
CASSSWDAYGYTF
TGTGCCAGCAGCTCATGGGACGCCTATGGCTACACCTTC
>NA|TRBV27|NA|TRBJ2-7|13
CASSLFGGNEQYF
TGTGCCAGCAGTTTATTTGGAGGGAACGAGCAGTACTTC
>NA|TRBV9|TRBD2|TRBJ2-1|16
CASSAPLAGGRNEQFF
TGTGCCAGCAGCGCCCCTCTAGCGGGGGGGCGAAATGAGCAGTTCTTC
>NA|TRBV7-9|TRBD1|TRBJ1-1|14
CASSPITGGTEAFF
TGTGCCAGCAGCCCCATCACAGGGGGCACTGAAGCTTTCTTT
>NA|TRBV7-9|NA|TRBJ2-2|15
CASSFTLGDTGELFF
TGTGCCAGCAGCTTTACCTTAGGAGACACCGGGGAGCTGTTTTTT
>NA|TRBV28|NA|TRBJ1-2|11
CASSDTYGYTF
TGTGCCAGCAGCGACACCTATGGCTACACCTTC
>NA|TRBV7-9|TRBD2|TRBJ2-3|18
CASSSLTLLAGGTDTQYF
TGTGCCAGCAGCTCCCTAACCCTCCTAGCGGGGGGGACAGATACGCAGTATTTT
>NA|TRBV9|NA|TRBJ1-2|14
CASSVGTDNYGYTF
TGTGCCAGCAGCGTAGGGACCGATAACTATGGCTACACCTTC
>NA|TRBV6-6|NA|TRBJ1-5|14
CASSYGIVHQPQHF
TGTGCCAGCAGTTACGGCATCGTCCATCAGCCCCAGCATTTT
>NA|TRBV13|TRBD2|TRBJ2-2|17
CASSLEQLAAHTGELFF
TGTGCCAGCAGCTTAGAGCAGCTAGCGGCCCACACCGGGGAGCTGTTTTTT
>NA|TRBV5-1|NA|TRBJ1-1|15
CASSLVPEMNTEAFF
TGCGCCAGCAGCTTGGTCCCAGAGATGAACACTGAAGCTTTCTTT
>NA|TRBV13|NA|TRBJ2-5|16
CASSLEFQAGLEAQYF
TGTGCCAGCAGCTTAGAGTTCCAGGCCGGACTTGAGGCCCAGTACTTC
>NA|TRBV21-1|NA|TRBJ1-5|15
CASSPQGGDHQPQHF
TGTGCCAGCAGCCCGCAAGGGGGGGACCATCAGCCCCAGCATTTT
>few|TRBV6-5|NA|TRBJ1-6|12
CASSHPDSPLHF
TGTGCCAGCAGTCACCCCGATTCACCCCTCCACTTT
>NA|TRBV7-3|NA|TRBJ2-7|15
CASSLIGAGSYEQYF
TGTGCCAGCAGCTTAATAGGGGCCGGATCCTACGAGCAGTACTTC